Sequencing of this TCR beta chain was carried out in a study of T cells in narcolepsy. The germline gives CDR1 MDHEN, CDR2 SYDVKM. The CDR3 runs to 14 residues. With 5 bases removed from V and 4 bases from J, the gap between germline ends came to 12 bases. Comments on this clone: What it binds is not known.

Study outcomes and limitations: Autoreactive clonotypes reportedly recurred in blood of same and different patients, not controls.

Profiled with immunoSEQ multiplex PCR; TCRdb holds only in-frame clones, not every one. The data contain tens of thousands of clones, around 83% of them singletons. Sequencing was done on a sample of CD45RA- memory CD4+ T cells from PBMCs. This chain links TRBV28 with TRBJ2-1; perhaps TRBD1 as D (6 bases). The receptor comes from a human donor with narcolepsy. The CDR3 sequence is CASSPYQGYNEQFF. The CDR3 coding sequence is TGTGCCAGCAGTCCCTACCAGGGGTACAATGAGCAGTTCTTC.